Below, 13 T cell receptor beta chains from the same sample are listed, as sequenced in a study of blood T cell repertoires in COVID-19. Sequenced by immunoSEQ multiplex PCR; TCRdb stores in-frame clones only, minus some. Here the sample spans more than 200,000 clones, more than 85% being singletons. Material for sequencing was peripheral blood. The receptors stem from a woman between 45 and 65 years old with COVID-19, enrolled during active disease.

This clone was seen more than once but under ten times. The chain carries TRBV9 and TRBJ1-1; D unresolved. The CDR3 length is 13 residues. V was cut by 0 bases and J by 1 base, with 4 bases left in between. The V gene's germline CDR1 is SGDLS and CDR2 YYNGEE. Written as DNA, the CDR3 is TGTGCCAGCAGCGTAGGGCCGAACACTGAAGCTTTCTTT. Protein: CASSVGPNTEAFF. The variable domain in full, with the rest retrieved from reference TRBV9 and TRBJ1-1, is DSGVTQTPKHLITATGQRVTLRCSPRSGDLSVYWYQQSLDQGLQFLIQYYNGEERAKGNILERFSAQQFPDLHSELNLSSLELGDSALYFCASSVGPNTEAFFGQGTRLTVV.

The chain uses TRBV24-1 and TRBJ2-2; D is unclear. Trimming stripped 4 bases from V and 0 bases from J, with 8 bases between. CDR3 length equals 15 residues. Germline-derived CDR1 and CDR2 are KGHDR and SFDVKD. CDR3 region: CATSDLLSNTGELFF. The CDR3 nucleotides are TGTGCCACCAGTGACCTTCTTTCGAACACCGGGGAGCTGTTTTTT.

V usage is TRBV5-4 and J usage is TRBJ2-3; possible D gene TRBD1, 6 bases. The CDR3 has 17 amino acids. V was clipped by 4 bases and J by 2 bases, with 20 bases between them. The germline gives CDR1 SGHNT, CDR2 YYREEE (reference sequence). The CDR3 region is CASSQGQSRVYTDTQYF. The DNA for the CDR3 is TGTGCCAGCAGCCAAGGACAGTCCAGAGTGTACACAGATACGCAGTATTTT. Using reference TRBV5-4 and TRBJ2-3 for the parts outside the CDR3, the full variable domain is ETGVTQSPTHLIKTRGQQVTLRCSSQSGHNTVSWYQQALGQGPQFIFQYYREEENGRGNFPPRFSGLQFPNYSSELNVNALELDDSALYLCASSQGQSRVYTDTQYFGPGTRLTVL.

The chain is built from TRBV6-5 and TRBJ1-4; 9 bases fit TRBD1. CDR1 is MNHEY, CDR2 SVGAGI, per germline. J gave up 8 bases and V 6 bases, and 10 bases lay outside the gene matches. This CDR3 spans 15 amino acids. The CDR3 is CASSREGQGGEKLFF. The CDR3 nucleotides read TGTGCCAGCAGCCGAGAGGGACAGGGAGGAGAAAAACTGTTTTTT.

The chain is built from TRBV6-2 or TRBV6-3 and TRBJ2-6; maybe TRBD1 (6 bases). Germline-derived CDR1 and CDR2 are MNHEY and SVGEGT. V was trimmed by 3 bases and J by 0 bases, leaving 15 bases between them. This CDR3 has 18 residues. The CDR3 loop is CASSYLRTAISGANVLTF. For the CDR3, the DNA is TGTGCCAGCAGTTATCTGAGGACAGCCATCTCTGGGGCCAACGTCCTGACTTTC.

The gene calls are TRBV21-1 and TRBJ2-5; TRBD1 was called by the table and not checked on the DNA. TRBV21-1 represents a pseudogene. This CDR3 region has 16 residues. The CDR3 here is CASSKGGPGRQETQYF. CDR3 nucleotides: TGTGCCAGCAGCAAAGGGGGCCCGGGCAGACAAGAGACCCAGTACTTC.

This sequence joins TRBV30 and TRBJ2-2; D is possibly TRBD2 (5 bases). V was clipped by 3 bases and J by 1 base, with 18 bases between them. In germline, CDR1 is GTSNPN, CDR2 SVGIG (reference sequence). There are 17 residues in the CDR3. The CDR3 sequence is CAWRNLRVGRNTGELFF. As DNA, the CDR3 is TGTGCCTGGAGAAACCTAAGGGTTGGGAGGAACACCGGGGAGCTGTTTTTT.

The chain couples TRBV7-6 to TRBJ2-1, with D uncertain. The length of the CDR3 is 14 residues. Trimming removed 5 bases from V and 7 bases from J, with 15 bases in between. In germline, CDR1 is SGHVS, CDR2 FNYEAQ. Written as DNA, the CDR3 is TGTGCCAGCAGCCCTCTAACTCCCTGGAATGAGCAGTTCTTC. Amino acids: CASSPLTPWNEQFF.

The chain uses TRBV12-5 and TRBJ2-5; 9 nucleotides agree with TRBD2. The junction had 8 bases not matched to a gene; V was cut back by 0 bases and J by 0 bases. Looked up from germline, CDR1 is LGHNT and CDR2 is FRNRAP. The CDR3 loop spans 18 amino acids. CDR3 nucleotides: TGTGCTAGTGGTTTGGTATTGCTAGCGGGGAGGTACCAAGAGACCCAGTACTTC. Translating gives CASGLVLLAGRYQETQYF.

The chain employs TRBV7-6 and TRBJ2-5; D ambiguous. Germline V gene sequence: CDR1 SGHVS, CDR2 FNYEAQ. V lost 3 bases and J lost 1, with 6 bases in between. The CDR3 runs to 13 residues. As DNA, the CDR3 is TGTGCCAGCAGCTTTCCTAGCCAAGAGACCCAGTACTTC. This translates into CASSFPSQETQYF.

V usage is TRBV30 and J usage is TRBJ2-1; 14 bases fit TRBD2. In germline, CDR1 is GTSNPN, CDR2 SVGIG (reference sequence). The CDR3 has 16 residues. The ends lost 3 bases at V and 8 bases at J; junction bases unmatched: 9. CDR3 nucleotide sequence: TGTGCCTGGAGCGCCCGACTAGCGGGGGGGCAACATGAGCAGTTCTTC. Amino acid sequence: CAWSARLAGGQHEQFF. Full variable domain (outside the CDR3, taken from reference TRBV30 and TRBJ2-1): SQTIHQWPATLVQPVGSPLSLECTVEGTSNPNLYWYRQAAGRGLQLLFYSVGIGQISSEVPQNLSASRPQDRQFILSSKKLLLSDSGFYLCAWSARLAGGQHEQFFGPGTRLTVL.

The CDR3 DNA reads as TGTGCCAGTGGGAGGGACAGGGCTAAACCCCACGAAGCTTTCTTT. Its translation is CASGRDRAKPHEAFF. The chain carries TRBV19 and TRBJ1-1, with 9 bases fitting TRBD1. This CDR3 spans 15 amino acids. V lost 8 bases, J lost 8 bases, and 15 bases stayed unmatched. Germline-derived CDR1 and CDR2 are LNHDA and SQIVND (reference sequence).

The chain employs TRBV7-2 and TRBJ2-7; 9 nucleotides align to TRBD2. Germline V lookup: CDR1 SGHTA, CDR2 FQGNSA. V lost 0 bases, J lost 2 bases, and 2 bases stayed unmatched. The CDR3 contains 15 residues. The CDR3 DNA reads as TGTGCCAGCAGCTTAGCTAGCGGGGGTACCTACGAGCAGTACTTC. This sequence encodes CASSLASGGTYEQYF.